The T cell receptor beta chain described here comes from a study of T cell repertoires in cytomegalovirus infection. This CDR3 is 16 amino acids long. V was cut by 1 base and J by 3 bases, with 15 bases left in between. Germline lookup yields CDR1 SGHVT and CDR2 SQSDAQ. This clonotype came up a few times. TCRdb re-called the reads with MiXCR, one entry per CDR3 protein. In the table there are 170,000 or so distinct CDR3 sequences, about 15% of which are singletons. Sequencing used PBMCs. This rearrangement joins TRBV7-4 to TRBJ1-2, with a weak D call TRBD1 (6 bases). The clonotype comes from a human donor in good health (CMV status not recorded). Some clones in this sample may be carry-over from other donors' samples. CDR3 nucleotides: TGTGCCAGCAGCTTAGGGCAGGGGACGGCCCACTATGGCTACACCTTC. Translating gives CASSLGQGTAHYGYTF.